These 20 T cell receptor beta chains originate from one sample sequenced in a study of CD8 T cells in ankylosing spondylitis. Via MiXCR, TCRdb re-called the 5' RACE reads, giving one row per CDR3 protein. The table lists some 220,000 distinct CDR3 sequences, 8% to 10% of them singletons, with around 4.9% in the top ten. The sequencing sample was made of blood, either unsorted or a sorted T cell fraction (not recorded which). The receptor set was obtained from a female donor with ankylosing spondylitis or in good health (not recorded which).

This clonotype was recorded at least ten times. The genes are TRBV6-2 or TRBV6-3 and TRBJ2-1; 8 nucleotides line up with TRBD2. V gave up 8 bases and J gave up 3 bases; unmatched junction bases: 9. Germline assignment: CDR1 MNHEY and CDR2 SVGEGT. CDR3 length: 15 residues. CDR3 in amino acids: CASGLAGRFYNEQFF. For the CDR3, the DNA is TGTGCCAGCGGTCTAGCGGGCCGTTTCTACAATGAGCAGTTCTTC.

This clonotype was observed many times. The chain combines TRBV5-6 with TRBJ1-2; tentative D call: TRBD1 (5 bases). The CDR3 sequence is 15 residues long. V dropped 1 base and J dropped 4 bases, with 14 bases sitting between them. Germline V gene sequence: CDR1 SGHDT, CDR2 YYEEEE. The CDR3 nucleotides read TGTGCCAGCAGCTTGCCACTGGGGACTATCTATGGCTACACCTTC. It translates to CASSLPLGTIYGYTF.

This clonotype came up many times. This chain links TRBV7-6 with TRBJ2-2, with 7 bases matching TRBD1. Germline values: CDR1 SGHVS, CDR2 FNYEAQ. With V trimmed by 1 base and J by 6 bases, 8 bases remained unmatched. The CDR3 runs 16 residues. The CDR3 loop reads CASSLERTGLAGELFF. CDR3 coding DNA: TGTGCCAGCAGCTTAGAAAGGACAGGCCTGGCCGGGGAGCTGTTTTTT.

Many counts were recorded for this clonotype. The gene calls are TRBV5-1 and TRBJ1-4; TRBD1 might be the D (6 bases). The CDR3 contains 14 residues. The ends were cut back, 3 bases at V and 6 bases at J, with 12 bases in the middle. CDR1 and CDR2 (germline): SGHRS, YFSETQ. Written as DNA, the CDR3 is TGCGCCAGCAGCTCCAGGGGCACCGATGAAAAACTGTTTTTT. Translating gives CASSSRGTDEKLFF.

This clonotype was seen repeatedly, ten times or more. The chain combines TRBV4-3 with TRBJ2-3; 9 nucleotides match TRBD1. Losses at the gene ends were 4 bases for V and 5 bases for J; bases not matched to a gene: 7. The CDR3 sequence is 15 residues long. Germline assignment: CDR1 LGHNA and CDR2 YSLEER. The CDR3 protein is CASSLGTGSGDTQYF. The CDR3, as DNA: TGCGCCAGCAGCCTCGGGACAGGGTCTGGAGATACGCAGTATTTT.

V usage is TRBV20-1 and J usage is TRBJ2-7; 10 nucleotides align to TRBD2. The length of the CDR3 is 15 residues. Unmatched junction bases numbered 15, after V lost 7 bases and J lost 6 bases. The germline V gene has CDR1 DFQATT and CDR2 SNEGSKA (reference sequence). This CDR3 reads CSDSRHSGRASEQYF. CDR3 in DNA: TGCAGTGATAGTCGACACAGCGGGAGGGCCTCCGAGCAGTACTTC.

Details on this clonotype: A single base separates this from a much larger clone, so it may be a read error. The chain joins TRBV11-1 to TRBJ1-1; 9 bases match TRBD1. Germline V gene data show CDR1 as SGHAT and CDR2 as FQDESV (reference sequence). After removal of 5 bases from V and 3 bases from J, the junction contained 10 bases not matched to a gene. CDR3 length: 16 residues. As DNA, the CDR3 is TGTGCCAGCAGCAGACTACAGGGGGCGCTGGACACTGAAGCTTTCTTT. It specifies CASSRLQGALDTEAFF.

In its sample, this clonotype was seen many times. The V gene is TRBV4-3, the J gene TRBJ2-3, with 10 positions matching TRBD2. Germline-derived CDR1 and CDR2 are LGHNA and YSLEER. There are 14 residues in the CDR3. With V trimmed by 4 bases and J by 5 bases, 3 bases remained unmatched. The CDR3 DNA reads TGCGCCAGCAGCCGTAGCGGGAGGCTAGATACGCAGTATTTT. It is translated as CASSRSGRLDTQYF.

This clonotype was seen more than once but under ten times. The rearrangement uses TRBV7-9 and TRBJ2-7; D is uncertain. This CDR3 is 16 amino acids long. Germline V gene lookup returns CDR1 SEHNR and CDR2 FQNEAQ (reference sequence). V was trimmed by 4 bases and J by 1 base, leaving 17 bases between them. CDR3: CASSSLMGAGSYEQYF. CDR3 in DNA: TGTGCCAGCAGCTCTCTGATGGGCGCCGGGTCCTACGAGCAGTACTTC.

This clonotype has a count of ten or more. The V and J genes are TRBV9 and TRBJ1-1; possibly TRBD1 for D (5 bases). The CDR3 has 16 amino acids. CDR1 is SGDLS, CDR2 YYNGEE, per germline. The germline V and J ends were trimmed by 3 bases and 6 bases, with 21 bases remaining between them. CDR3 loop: CASSATDQGGHPEAFF. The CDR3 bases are TGTGCCAGCAGCGCCACAGACCAGGGCGGACATCCTGAAGCTTTCTTT.

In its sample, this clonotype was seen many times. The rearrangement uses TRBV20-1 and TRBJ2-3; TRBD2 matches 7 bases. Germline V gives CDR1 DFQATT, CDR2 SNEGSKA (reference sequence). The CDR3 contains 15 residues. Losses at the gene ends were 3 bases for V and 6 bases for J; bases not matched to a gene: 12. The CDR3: CSASPPGGLGDTQYF. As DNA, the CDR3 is TGCAGTGCTAGCCCCCCGGGAGGCCTTGGGGATACGCAGTATTTT.

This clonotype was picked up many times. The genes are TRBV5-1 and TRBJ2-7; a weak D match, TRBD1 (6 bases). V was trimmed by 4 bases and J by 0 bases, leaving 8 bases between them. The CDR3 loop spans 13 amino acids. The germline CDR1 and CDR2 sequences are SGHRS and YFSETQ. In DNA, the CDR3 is TGCGCCAGCAGCCGGGACAACTCCTACGAGCAGTACTTC. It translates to CASSRDNSYEQYF. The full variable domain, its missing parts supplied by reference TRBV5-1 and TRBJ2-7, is KAGVTQTPRYLIKTRGQQVTLSCSPISGHRSVSWYQQTPGQGLQFLFEYFSETQRNKGNFPGRFSGRQFSNSRSEMNVSTLELGDSALYLCASSRDNSYEQYFGPGTRLTVT.

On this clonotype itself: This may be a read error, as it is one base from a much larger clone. DNA for the CDR3: TGTGTCAGCAGATCGGGCCTCGGGAGATACGAGCAGTACTTC. As protein: CVSRSGLGRYEQYF. This chain joins TRBV28 and TRBJ2-7, with a tentative D call TRBD2 (6 bases). CDR3 length: 14 amino acids. Germline lookup yields CDR1 MDHEN and CDR2 SYDVKM.

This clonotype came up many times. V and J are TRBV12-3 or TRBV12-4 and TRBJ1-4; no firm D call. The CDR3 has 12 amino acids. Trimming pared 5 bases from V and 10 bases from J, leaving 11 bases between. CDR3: CASSNPASKLFF. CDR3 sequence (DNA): TGTGCCAGCAGTAACCCAGCCTCAAAACTGTTTTTT.

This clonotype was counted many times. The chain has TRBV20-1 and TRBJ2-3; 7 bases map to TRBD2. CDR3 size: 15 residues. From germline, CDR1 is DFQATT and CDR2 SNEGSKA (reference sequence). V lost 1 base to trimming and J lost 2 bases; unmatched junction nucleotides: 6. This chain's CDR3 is CSARAASGPTDTQYF. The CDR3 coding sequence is TGCAGTGCTAGAGCAGCTAGCGGCCCCACAGATACGCAGTATTTT.

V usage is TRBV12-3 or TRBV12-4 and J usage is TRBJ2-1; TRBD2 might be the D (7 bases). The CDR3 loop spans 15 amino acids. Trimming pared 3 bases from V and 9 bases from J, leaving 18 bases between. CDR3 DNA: TGTGCCAGCAGTTTGGGAAGGGGGGGAGGGGGTGAGCAGTTCTTC. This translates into CASSLGRGGGGEQFF.

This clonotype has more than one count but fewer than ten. Here the CDR3 DNA reads TGTGCCAGCAGCGAAAACAGGGGGCTGACCTCTGGGGCCAACGTCCTGACTTTC. It codes for CASSENRGLTSGANVLTF. The genes are TRBV11-1 and TRBJ2-6; 9 bases fit TRBD1. The germline CDR1 and CDR2 sequences are SGHAT and FQDESV (reference sequence). The V and J ends lost 5 bases and 0 bases, in that order; junction bases with no gene match: 8. The CDR3 has 18 amino acids.

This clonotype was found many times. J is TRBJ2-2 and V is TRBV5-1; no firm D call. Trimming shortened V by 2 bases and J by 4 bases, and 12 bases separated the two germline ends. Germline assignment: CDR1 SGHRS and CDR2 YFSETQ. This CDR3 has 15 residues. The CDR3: CASSLTSLTTGELFF. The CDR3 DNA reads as TGCGCCAGCAGCTTAACCTCCCTAACCACCGGGGAGCTGTTTTTT.

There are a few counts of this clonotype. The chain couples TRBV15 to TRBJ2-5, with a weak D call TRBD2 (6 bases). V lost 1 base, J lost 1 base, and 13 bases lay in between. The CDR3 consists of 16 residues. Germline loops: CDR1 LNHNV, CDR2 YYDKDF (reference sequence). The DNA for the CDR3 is TGTGCCACCAGCAGAGGCGGGAAGTTGGGCCAAGAGACCCAGTACTTC. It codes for CATSRGGKLGQETQYF.

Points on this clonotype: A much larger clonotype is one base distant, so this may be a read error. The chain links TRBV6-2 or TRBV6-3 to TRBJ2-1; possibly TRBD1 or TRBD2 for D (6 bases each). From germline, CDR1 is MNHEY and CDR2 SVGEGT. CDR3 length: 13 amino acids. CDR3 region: CPSSSGGGHEQFF. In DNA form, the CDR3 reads TGTCCCAGCAGTTCCGGGGGCGGCCATGAGCAGTTCTTC.